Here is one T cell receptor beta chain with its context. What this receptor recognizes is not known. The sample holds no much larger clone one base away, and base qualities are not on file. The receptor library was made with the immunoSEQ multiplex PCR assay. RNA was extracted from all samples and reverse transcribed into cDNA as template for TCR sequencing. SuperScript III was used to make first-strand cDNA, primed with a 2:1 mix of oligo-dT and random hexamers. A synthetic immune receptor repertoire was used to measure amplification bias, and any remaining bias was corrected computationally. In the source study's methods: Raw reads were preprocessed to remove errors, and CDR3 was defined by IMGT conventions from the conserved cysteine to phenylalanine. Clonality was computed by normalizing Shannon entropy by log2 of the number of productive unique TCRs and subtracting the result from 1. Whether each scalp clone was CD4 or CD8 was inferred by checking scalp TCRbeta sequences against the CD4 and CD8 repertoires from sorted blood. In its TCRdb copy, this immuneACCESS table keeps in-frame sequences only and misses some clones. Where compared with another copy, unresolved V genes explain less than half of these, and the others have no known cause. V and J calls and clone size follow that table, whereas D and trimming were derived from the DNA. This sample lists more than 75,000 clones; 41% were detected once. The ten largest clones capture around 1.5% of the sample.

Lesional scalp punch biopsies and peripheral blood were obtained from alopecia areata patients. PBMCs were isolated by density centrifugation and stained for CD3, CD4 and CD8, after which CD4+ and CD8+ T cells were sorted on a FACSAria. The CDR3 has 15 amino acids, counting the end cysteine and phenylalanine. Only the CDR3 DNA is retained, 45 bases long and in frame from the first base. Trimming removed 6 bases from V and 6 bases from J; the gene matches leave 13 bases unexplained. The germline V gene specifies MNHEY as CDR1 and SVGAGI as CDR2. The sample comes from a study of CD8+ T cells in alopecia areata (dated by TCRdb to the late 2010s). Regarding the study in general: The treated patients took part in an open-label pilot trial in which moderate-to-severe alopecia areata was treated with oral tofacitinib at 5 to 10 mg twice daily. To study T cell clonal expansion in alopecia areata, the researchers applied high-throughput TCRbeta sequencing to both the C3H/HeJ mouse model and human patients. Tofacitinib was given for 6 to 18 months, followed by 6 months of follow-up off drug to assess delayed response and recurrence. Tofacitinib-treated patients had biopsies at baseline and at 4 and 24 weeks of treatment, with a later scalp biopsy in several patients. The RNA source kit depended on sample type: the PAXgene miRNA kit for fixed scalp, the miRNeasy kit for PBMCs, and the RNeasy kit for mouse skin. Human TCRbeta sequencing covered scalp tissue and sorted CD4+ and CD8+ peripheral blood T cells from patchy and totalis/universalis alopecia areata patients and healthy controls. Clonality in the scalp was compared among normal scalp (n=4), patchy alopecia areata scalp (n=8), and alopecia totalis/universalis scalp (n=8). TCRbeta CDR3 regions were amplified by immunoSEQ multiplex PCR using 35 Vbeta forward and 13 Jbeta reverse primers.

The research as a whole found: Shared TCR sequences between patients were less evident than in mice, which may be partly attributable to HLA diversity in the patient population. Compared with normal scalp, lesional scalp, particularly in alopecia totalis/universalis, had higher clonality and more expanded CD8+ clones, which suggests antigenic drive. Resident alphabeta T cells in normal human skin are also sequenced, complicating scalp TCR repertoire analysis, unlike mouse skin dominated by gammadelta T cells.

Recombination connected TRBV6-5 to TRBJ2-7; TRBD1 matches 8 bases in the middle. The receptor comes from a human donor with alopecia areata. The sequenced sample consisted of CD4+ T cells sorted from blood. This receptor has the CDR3 CASRGTGTGSSEQYF. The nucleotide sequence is TGTGCCAGCAGAGGGACCGGGACAGGCTCGTCCGAGCAGTACTTC.